This T cell receptor (beta chain) emerged from a study of beta chain features in type 1 diabetes. All of the isolated RNA was reverse transcribed, so expressed TCRB transcripts were sequenced. About 3.6 million reads were obtained on average from naive, central memory and regulatory T cell samples. Method: immunoSEQ multiplex PCR; TCRdb's copy keeps in-frame clones and lacks some. The sample lists some 900,000 clones, roughly 16% occurring once. With 9 bases removed from V and 11 bases from J, the gap between germline ends came to 17 bases. Germline loops: CDR1 SNHLY, CDR2 FYNNEI. The CDR3 has 12 residues. Study-wide findings and caveats: Naive, central memory and regulatory TCRB repertoires appeared more similar among patients than healthy donors. In all four CD4+ subsets, TCRB CDR3 length was significantly, moderately reduced in type 1 diabetes.

On this clone itself: Its target is not known.

This chain links TRBV2 with TRBJ1-5, with D possibly being TRBD1 (6 bases). Sequencing used naive CD4+ T cells from blood. The clonotype comes from a woman between 18 and 29 years old in good health. CDR3 amino acids: CASHTGNWAQHF. The DNA for the CDR3 is TGTGCCAGTCACACAGGGAATTGGGCCCAGCATTTT.